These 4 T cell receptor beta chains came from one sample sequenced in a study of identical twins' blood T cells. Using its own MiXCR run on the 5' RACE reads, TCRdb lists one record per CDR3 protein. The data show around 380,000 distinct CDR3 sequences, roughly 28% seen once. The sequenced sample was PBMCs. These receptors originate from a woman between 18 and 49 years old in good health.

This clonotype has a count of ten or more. In DNA, the CDR3 is TGTGCCAGCAGAGAATACTTAAATTCCTACAATGAGCAGTTCTTC. Encoded protein: CASREYLNSYNEQFF. J is TRBJ2-1 and V is TRBV7-2; no clear D gene. The CDR3 contains 15 residues. V was shortened by 6 bases and J by 1 base, with 13 bases between the two germline ends. CDR1 and CDR2 (germline): SGHTA, FQGNSA.

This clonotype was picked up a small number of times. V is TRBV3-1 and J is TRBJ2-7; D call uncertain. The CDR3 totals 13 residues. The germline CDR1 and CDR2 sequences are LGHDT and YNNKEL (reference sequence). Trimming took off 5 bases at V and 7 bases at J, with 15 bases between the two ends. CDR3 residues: CASSLPGVKEQYF. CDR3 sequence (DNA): TGTGCCAGCAGCTTGCCTGGGGTTAAGGAGCAGTACTTC.

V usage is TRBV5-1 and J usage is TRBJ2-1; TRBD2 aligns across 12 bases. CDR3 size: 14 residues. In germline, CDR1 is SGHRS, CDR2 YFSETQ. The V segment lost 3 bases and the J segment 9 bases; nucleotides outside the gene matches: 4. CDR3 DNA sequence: TGCGCCAGCAGCTGGACTAGCGGGAACCGTGAGCAGTTCTTC. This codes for CASSWTSGNREQFF.

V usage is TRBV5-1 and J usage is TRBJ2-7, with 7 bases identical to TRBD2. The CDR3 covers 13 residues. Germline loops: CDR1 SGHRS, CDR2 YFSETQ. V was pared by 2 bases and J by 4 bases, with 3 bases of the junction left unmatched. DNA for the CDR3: TGCGCCAGCAGCTTCGCGGGAGCGTACGAGCAGTACTTC. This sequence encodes CASSFAGAYEQYF.